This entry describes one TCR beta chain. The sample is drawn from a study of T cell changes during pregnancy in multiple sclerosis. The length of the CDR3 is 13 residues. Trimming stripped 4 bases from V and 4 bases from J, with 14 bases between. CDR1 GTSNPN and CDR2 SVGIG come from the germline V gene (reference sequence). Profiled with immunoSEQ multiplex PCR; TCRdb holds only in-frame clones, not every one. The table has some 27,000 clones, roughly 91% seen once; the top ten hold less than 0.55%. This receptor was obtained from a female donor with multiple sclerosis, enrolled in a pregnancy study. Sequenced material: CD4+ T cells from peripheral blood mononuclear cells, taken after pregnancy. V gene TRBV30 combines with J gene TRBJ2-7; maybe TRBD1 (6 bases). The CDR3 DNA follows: TGTGCCTGGACCCGGGACAACTCTTACGAGCAGTACTTC. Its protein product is CAWTRDNSYEQYF. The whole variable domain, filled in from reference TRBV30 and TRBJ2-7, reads SQTIHQWPATLVQPVGSPLSLECTVEGTSNPNLYWYRQAAGRGLQLLFYSVGIGQISSEVPQNLSASRPQDRQFILSSKKLLLSDSGFYLCAWTRDNSYEQYFGPGTRLTVT.